This passage covers 9 T cell receptor beta chains from one sample sequenced in a study of blood T cell repertoires in COVID-19. Sequencing used immunoSEQ multiplex PCR; TCRdb keeps in-frame clones, though not all of them. The sample lists about 370,000 clones; 87% were seen once. The sequenced material came from peripheral blood. These receptors were collected from a young woman with COVID-19, enrolled during active disease.

The rearrangement uses TRBV18 and TRBJ2-7; 10 nucleotides line up with TRBD1. The V and J ends lost 3 bases and 6 bases, in that order; junction bases with no gene match: 8. Per the germline V gene, CDR1 is KGHSH and CDR2 is LQKENI. The CDR3 consists of 15 residues. The CDR3 DNA reads TGTGCCAGCTCACCGGGGACAGGGGATACTAGCGAGCAGTACTTC. Its protein is CASSPGTGDTSEQYF.

The gene calls are TRBV9 and TRBJ2-3; D not resolved. CDR3 length: 13 residues. V was pared by 4 bases and J by 4 bases, with 10 bases between. The germline gives CDR1 SGDLS, CDR2 YYNGEE. CDR3 in DNA: TGTGCCAGCAGCCCCTTGGGCTCAGATACGCAGTATTTT. Encoded protein: CASSPLGSDTQYF.

V is TRBV2 and J is TRBJ2-7; possibly TRBD2 for D (6 bases). The germline V gene has CDR1 SNHLY and CDR2 FYNNEI. This CDR3 has 15 amino acids. Trimming took 2 bases from V and 9 from J, leaving 20 bases between them. The CDR3 DNA is TGTGCCAGCAGTGAAATCCAGGGAGGTGCAGGTAGGCAGTACTTC. This encodes CASSEIQGGAGRQYF.

This clone showed up just once. The chain links TRBV6-5 to TRBJ2-7; weak D call: TRBD1 (5 bases). Trimming took off 4 bases at V and 6 bases at J, with 16 bases between the two ends. The germline gives CDR1 MNHEY, CDR2 SVGAGI. The CDR3 length is 14 residues. CDR3 sequence: CASSSYQGRLEQYF. Here the CDR3 DNA reads TGTGCCAGCAGTTCTTACCAGGGAAGGCTCGAGCAGTACTTC.

V gene TRBV3-1 (or the pseudogene TRBV3-2) combines with J gene TRBJ1-2; possibly TRBD1 for D (5 bases). V lost 6 bases and J 4 bases, leaving 18 bases between the germline ends. The germline V gene encodes CDR1 LGHDT and CDR2 YNNKEL (reference sequence). The CDR3 totals 15 residues. The CDR3 protein is CASSPRQAGSYGYTF. The CDR3 DNA follows: TGTGCCAGCAGTCCAAGACAAGCAGGGTCCTATGGCTACACCTTC.

CDR3 protein: CASSPPPRTGSEKLFF. The CDR3 nucleotides read TGTGCCAGCAGCCCTCCCCCGAGGACAGGGAGTGAAAAACTGTTTTTT. V and J are TRBV3-1 (or the pseudogene TRBV3-2) and TRBJ1-4, with 8 bases identical to TRBD1. Per germline, CDR1 LGHDT and CDR2 YNNKEL (reference sequence). V shed 4 bases, J shed 7 bases, and the junction held 11 bases outside the gene matches. This CDR3 region has 16 residues.

The gene calls are TRBV10-3 and TRBJ1-6; D may be TRBD1 (6 bases). The CDR3 extends over 13 amino acids. Trimming took 6 bases from V and 7 from J, leaving 10 bases between them. Germline V CDR1 and CDR2: ENHRY, SYGVKD. DNA for the CDR3: TGTGCCATCAGCCAGGGGAAGAATTCACCCCTCCACTTT. Protein sequence: CAISQGKNSPLHF.

This clone showed up just once. The chain combines TRBV7-2 with TRBJ2-3; D is unresolved. This CDR3 is built from 14 residues. The V gene's germline CDR1 is SGHTA and CDR2 FQGNSA. V was trimmed by 5 bases and J by 3 bases, leaving 12 bases between them. Here the CDR3 reads CASSLRRVTDTQYF. In nucleotides, the CDR3 is TGTGCCAGCAGCCTGAGAAGAGTTACAGATACGCAGTATTTT.

The chain couples TRBV19 to TRBJ1-5; 7 bases fit TRBD1. Germline values: CDR1 LNHDA, CDR2 SQIVND (reference sequence). Trimming cost V 6 bases and J 7 bases; bases outside gene matches: 3. The CDR3 loop spans 12 amino acids. This chain's CDR3 is CASRQGRQPQHF. The CDR3 DNA reads TGTGCCAGTAGACAGGGGCGCCAGCCCCAGCATTTT.